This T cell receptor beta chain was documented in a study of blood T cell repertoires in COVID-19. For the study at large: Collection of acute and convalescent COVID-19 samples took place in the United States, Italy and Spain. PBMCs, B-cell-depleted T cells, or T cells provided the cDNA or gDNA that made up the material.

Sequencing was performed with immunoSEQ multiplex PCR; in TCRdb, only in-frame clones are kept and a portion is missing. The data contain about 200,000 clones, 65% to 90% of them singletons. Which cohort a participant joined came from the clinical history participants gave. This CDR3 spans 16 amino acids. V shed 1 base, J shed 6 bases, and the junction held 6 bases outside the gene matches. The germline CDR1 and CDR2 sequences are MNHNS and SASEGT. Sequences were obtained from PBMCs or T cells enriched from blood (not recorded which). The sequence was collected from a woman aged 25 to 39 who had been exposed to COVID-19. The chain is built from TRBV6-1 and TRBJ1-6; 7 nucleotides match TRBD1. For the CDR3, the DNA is TGTGCCAGCAGTGAAGTTCCGACAGGGCCTAATTCACCCCTCCACTTT. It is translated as CASSEVPTGPNSPLHF.